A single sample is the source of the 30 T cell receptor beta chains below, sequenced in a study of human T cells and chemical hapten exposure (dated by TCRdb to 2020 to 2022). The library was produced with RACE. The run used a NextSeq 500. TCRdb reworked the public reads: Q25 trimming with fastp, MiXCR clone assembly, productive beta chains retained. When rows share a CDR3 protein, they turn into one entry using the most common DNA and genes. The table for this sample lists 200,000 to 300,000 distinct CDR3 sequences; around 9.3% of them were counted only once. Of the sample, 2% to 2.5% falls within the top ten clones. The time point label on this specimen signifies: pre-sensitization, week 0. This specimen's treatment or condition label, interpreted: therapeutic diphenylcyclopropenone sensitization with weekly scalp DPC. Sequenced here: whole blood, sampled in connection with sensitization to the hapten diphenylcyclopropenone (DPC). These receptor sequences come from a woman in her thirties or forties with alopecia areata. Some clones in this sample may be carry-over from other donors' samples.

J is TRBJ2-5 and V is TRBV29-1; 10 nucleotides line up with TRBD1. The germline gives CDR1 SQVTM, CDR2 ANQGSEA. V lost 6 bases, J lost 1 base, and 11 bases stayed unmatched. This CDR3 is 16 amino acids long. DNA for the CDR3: TGCAGCGTAGGAAAGGACAGGGGGTTTTCCCAAGAGACCCAGTACTTC. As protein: CSVGKDRGFSQETQYF.

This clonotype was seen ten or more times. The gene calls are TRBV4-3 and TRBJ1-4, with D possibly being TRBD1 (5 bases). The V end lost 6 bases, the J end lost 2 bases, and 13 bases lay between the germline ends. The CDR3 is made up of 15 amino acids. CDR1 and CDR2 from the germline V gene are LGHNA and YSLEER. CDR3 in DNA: TGCGCCAGCAGGCCAGTCGGGGGGACTAATGAAAAACTGTTTTTT. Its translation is CASRPVGGTNEKLFF.

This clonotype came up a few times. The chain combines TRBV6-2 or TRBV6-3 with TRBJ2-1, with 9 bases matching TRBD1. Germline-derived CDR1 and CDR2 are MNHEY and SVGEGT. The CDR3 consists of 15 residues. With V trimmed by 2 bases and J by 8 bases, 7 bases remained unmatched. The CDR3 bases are TGTGCCAGCAGTTACCGGGACAGGGTCTCCGATGAGCAGTTCTTC. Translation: CASSYRDRVSDEQFF.

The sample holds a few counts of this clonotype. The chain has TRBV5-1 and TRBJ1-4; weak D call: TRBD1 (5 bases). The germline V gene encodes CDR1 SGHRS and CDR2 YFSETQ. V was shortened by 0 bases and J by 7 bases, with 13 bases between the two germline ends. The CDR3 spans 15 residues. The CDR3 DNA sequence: TGCGCCAGCAGCTTGGCAGACAGTCAGGTTGAAAAACTGTTTTTT. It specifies CASSLADSQVEKLFF.

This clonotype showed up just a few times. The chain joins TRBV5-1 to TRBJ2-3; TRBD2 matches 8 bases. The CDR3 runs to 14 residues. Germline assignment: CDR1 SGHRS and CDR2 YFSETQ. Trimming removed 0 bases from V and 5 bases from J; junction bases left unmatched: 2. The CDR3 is CASSLGTSLDTQYF. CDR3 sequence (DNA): TGCGCCAGCAGCTTGGGGACTAGCTTAGATACGCAGTATTTT. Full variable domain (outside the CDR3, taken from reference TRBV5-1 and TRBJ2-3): KAGVTQTPRYLIKTRGQQVTLSCSPISGHRSVSWYQQTPGQGLQFLFEYFSETQRNKGNFPGRFSGRQFSNSRSEMNVSTLELGDSALYLCASSLGTSLDTQYFGPGTRLTVL.

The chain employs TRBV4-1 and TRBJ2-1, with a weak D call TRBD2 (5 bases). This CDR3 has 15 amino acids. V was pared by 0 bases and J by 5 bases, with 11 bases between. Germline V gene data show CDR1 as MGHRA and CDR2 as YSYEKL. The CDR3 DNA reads TGCGCCAGCAGCCAAGATCGGGCTAGCAACAATGAGCAGTTCTTC. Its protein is CASSQDRASNNEQFF.

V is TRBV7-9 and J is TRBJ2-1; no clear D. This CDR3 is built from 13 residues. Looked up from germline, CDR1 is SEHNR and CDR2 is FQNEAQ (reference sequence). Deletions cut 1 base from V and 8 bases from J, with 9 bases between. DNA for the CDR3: TGTGCCAGCAGCTTAGGTTCGGCGGATGAGCAGTTCTTC. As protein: CASSLGSADEQFF.

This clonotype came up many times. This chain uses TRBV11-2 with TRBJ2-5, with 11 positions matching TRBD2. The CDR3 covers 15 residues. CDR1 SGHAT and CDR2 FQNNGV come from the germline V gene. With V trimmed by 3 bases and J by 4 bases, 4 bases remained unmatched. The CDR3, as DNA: TGTGCCAGCAGCTTTGGACTAGCGGGCGGAGAGACCCAGTACTTC. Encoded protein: CASSFGLAGGETQYF.

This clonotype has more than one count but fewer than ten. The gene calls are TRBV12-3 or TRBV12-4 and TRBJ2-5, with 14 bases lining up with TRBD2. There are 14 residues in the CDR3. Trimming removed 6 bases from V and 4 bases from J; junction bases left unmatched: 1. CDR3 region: CASRGTSGRETQYF. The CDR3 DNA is TGTGCCAGCAGGGGGACTAGCGGGAGAGAGACCCAGTACTTC.

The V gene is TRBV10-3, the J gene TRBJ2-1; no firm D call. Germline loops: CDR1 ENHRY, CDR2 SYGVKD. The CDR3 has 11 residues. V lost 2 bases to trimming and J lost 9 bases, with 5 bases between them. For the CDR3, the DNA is TGTGCCATCAGTGAGACGTTTGAGCAGTTCTTC. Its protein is CAISETFEQFF.

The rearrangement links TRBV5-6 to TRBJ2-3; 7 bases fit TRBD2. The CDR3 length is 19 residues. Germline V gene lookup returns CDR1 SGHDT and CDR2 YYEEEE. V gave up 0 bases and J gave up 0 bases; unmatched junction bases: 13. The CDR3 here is CASSLEYEGGPRSTDTQYF. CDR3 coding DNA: TGTGCCAGCAGCTTGGAATATGAGGGAGGGCCAAGGAGCACAGATACGCAGTATTTT.

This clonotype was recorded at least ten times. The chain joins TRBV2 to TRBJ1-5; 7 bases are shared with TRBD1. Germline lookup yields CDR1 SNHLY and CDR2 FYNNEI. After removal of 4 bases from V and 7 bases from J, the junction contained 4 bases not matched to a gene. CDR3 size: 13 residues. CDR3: CASSGEGAQPQHF. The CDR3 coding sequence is TGTGCCAGCAGTGGTGAGGGGGCGCAGCCCCAGCATTTT.

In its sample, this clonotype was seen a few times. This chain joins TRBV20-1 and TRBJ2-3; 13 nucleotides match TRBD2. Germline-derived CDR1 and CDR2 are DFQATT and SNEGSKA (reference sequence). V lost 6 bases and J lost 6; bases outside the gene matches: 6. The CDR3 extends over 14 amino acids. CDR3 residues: CSARGLAGSDTQYF. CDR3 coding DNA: TGCAGTGCCCGGGGACTAGCGGGGTCCGATACGCAGTATTTT.

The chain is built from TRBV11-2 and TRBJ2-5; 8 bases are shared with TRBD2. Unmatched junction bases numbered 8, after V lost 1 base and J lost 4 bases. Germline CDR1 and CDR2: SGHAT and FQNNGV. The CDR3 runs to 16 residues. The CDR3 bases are TGTGCCAGCAGCTTAGTCCGAGCGGGAGAAGGAGAGACCCAGTACTTC. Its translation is CASSLVRAGEGETQYF.

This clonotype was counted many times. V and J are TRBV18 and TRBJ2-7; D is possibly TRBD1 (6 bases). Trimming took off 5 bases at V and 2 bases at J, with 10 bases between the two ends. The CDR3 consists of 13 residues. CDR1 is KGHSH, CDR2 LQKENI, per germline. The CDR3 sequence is CASSSRGPYEQYF. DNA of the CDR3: TGTGCCAGCTCATCCAGGGGACCCTACGAGCAGTACTTC.

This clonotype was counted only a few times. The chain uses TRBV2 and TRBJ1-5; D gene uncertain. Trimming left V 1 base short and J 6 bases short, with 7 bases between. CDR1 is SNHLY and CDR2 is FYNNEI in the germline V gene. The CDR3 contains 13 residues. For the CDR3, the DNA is TGTGCCAGCAGTGAAGAGATGGGTCAGCCCCAGCATTTT. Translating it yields CASSEEMGQPQHF.

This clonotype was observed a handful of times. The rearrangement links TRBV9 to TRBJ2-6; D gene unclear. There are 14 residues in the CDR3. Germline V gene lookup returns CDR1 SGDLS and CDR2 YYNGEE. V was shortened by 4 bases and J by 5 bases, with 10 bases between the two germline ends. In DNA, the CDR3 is TGTGCCAGCAGCCCAGGCGGCTGGGCCAACGTCCTGACTTTC. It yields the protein CASSPGGWANVLTF.

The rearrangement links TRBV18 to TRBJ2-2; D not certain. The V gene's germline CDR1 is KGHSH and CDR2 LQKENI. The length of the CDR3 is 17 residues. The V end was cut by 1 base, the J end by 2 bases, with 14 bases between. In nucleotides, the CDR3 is TGTGCCAGCTCACCACGTACTACTCGATTTAACACCGGGGAGCTGTTTTTT. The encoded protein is CASSPRTTRFNTGELFF.

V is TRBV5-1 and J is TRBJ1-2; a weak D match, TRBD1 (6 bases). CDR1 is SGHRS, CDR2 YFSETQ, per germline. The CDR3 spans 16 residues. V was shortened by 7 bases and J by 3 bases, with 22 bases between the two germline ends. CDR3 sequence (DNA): TGCGCCAGCGGAGGATATAACAGGGAGGCTCACTATGGCTACACCTTC. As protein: CASGGYNREAHYGYTF.

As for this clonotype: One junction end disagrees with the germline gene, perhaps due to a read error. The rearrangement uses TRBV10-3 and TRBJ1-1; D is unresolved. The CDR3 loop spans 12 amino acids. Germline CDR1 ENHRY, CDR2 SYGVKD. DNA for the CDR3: TGTGCCATCAGTGAGTCCCTAGCCGGGTCTATATTT. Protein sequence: CAISESLAGSIF.

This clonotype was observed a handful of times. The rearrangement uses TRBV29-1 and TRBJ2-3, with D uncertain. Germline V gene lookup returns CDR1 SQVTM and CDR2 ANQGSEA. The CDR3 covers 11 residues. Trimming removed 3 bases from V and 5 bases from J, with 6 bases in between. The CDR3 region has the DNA TGCAGCGTTGACCCCGGAGATACGCAGTATTTT. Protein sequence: CSVDPGDTQYF.

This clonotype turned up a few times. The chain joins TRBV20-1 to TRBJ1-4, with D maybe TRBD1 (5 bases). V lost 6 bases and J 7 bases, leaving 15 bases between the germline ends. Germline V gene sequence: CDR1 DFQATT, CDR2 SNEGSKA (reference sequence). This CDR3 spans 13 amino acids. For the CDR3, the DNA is TGCAGTGCCACCGGGACTGCCCGTGAAAAACTGTTTTTT. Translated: CSATGTAREKLFF.

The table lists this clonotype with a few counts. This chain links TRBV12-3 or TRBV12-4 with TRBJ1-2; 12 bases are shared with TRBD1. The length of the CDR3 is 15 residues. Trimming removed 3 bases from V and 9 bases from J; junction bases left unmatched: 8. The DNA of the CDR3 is TGTGCCAGCAGTTTCTCGGGACAGGGGGCGAGTAGCTACACCTTC. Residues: CASSFSGQGASSYTF.

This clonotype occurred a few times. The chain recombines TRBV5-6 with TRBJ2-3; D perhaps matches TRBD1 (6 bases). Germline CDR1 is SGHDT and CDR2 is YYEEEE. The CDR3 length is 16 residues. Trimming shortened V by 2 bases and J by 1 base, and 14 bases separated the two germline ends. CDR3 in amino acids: CASSLQGRVGTDTQYF. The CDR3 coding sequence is TGTGCCAGCAGCTTACAGGGTCGTGTGGGCACAGATACGCAGTATTTT.

For the CDR3, the DNA is TGTGCCAGCAGCACAACTAGCGGGCAGGGCTACGAGCAGTACTTC. This sequence encodes CASSTTSGQGYEQYF. This chain connects TRBV9 to TRBJ2-7, with 9 bases matching TRBD2. Germline V gives CDR1 SGDLS, CDR2 YYNGEE. V was pared by 4 bases and J by 3 bases, with 8 bases of the junction left unmatched. CDR3 length: 15 amino acids.

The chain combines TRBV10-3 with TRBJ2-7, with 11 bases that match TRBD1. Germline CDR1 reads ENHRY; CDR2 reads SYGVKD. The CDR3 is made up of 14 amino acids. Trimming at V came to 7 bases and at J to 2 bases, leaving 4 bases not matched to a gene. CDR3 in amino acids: CAINRGQGAYEQYF. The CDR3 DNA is TGTGCCATCAATAGGGGACAGGGGGCCTACGAGCAGTACTTC.

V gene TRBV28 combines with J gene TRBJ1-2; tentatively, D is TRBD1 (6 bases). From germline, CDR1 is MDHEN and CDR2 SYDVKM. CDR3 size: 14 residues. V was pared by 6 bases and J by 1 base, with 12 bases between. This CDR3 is CASSREGGNYGYTF. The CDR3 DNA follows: TGTGCCAGCAGCCGGGAGGGGGGTAACTATGGCTACACCTTC.

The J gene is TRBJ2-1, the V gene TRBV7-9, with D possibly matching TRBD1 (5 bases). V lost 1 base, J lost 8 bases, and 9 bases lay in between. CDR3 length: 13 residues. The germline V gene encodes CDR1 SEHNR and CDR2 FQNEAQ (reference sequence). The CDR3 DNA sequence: TGTGCCAGCAGCTTAGATAGCAGGGATGAGCAGTTCTTC. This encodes CASSLDSRDEQFF.

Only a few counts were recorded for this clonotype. Here the CDR3 reads CASTGGPYNSPLHF. The CDR3, as DNA: TGTGCCAGCACTGGGGGCCCTTATAATTCACCCCTCCACTTT. The V call is TRBV25-1, the J call TRBJ1-6; weak D call: TRBD1 (6 bases). V was cut by 7 bases and J by 4 bases, with 11 bases left in between. Germline CDR1 MGHDK, CDR2 SYGVNS. The CDR3 runs to 14 residues.

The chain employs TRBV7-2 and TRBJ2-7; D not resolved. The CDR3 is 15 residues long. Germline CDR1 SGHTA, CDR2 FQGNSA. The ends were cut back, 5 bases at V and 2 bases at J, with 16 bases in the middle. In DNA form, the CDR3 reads TGTGCCAGCAGCCTGGAAACAGCGAGCACCTACGAGCAGTACTTC. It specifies CASSLETASTYEQYF. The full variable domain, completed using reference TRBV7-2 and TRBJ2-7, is GAGVSQSPSNKVTEKGKDVELRCDPISGHTALYWYRQSLGQGLEFLIYFQGNSAPDKSGLPSDRFSAERTGGSVSTLTIQRTQQEDSAVYLCASSLETASTYEQYFGPGTRLTVT.